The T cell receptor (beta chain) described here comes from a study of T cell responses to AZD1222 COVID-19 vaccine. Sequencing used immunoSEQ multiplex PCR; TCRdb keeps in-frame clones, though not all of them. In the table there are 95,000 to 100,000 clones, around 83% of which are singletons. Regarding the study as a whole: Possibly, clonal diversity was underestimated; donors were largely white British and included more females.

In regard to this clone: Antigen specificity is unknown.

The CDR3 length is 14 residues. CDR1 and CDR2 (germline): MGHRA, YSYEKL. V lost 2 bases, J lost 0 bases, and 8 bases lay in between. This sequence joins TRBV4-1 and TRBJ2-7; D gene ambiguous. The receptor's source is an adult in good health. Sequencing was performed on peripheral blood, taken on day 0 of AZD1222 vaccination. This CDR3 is CASSQYSVSYEQYF. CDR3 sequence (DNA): TGCGCCAGCAGCCAATATTCAGTCTCCTACGAGCAGTACTTC.